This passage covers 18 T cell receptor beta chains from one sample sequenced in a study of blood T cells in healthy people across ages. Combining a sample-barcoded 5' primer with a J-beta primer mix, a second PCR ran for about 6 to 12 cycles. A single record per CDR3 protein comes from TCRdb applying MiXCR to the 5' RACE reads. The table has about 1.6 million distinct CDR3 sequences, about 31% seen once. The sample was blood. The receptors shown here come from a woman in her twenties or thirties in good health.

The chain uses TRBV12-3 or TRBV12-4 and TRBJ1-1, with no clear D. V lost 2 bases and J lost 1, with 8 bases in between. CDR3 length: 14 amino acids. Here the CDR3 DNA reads TGTGCCAGCAGTTTAAGGGCGCGGAACACTGAAGCTTTCTTT. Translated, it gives CASSLRARNTEAFF.

The CDR3 DNA sequence: TGCGCCAGCAGCCAAGAGTGGGCCGGCACAGATACGCAGTATTTT. It yields the protein CASSQEWAGTDTQYF. This chain uses TRBV4-1 with TRBJ2-3; D is uncertain. Germline CDR1 MGHRA, CDR2 YSYEKL. Trimming cost V 0 bases and J 1 base, with 8 bases left between them. The CDR3 spans 15 residues.

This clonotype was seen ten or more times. CDR3 amino acids: CASSQGMTGGYNSPLHF. CDR3 nucleotide sequence: TGTGCCAGCAGCCAAGGGATGACAGGGGGCTATAATTCACCCCTCCACTTT. The V and J genes are TRBV3-1 and TRBJ1-6; 9 nucleotides align to TRBD1. The CDR3 contains 17 residues. Germline-derived CDR1 and CDR2 are LGHDT and YNNKEL (reference sequence). Trimming removed 1 base from V and 3 bases from J; junction bases left unmatched: 4. Full variable domain (outside the CDR3, taken from reference TRBV3-1 and TRBJ1-6): DTAVSQTPKYLVTQMGNDKSIKCEQNLGHDTMYWYKQDSKKFLKIMFSYNNKELIINETVPNRFSPKSPDKAHLNLHINSLELGDSAVYFCASSQGMTGGYNSPLHFGNGTRLTVT.

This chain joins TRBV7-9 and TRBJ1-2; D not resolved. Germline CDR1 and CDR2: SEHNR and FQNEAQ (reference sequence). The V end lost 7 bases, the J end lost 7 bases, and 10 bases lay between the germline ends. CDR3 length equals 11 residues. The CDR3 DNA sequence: TGTGCCAGCACCATTGAAGGTGGCTACACCTTC. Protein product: CASTIEGGYTF.

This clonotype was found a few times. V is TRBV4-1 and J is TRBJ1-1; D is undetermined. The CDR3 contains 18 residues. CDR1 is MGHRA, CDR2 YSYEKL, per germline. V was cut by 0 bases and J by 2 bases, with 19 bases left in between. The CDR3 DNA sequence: TGCGCCAGCAGCCAAGATTTGGCTTTGGGGATCCCAAACACTGAAGCTTTCTTT. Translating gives CASSQDLALGIPNTEAFF.

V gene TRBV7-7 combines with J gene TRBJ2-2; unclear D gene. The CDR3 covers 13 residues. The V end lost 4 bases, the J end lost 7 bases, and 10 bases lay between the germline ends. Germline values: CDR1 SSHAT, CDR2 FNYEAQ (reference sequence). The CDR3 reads CASSSLPNGELFF. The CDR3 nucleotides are TGTGCCAGCAGCTCCCTGCCCAACGGGGAGCTGTTTTTT. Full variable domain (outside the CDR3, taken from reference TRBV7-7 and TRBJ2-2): GAGVSQSPRYKVTKRGQDVTLRCDPISSHATLYWYQQALGQGPEFLTYFNYEAQPDKSGLPSDRFSAERPEGSISTLTIQRTEQRDSAMYRCASSSLPNGELFFGEGSRLTVL.

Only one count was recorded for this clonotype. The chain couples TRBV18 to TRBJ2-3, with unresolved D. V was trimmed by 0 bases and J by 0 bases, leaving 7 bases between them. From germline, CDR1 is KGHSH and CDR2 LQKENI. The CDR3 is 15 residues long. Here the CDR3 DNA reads TGTGCCAGCTCACCACCTAGCAAAAGCACAGATACGCAGTATTTT. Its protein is CASSPPSKSTDTQYF.

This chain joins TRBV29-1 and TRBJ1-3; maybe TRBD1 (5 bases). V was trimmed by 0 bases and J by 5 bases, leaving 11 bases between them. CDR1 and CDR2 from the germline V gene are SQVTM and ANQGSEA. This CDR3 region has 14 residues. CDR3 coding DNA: TGCAGCGTTGAAGAAGTGGGGGTACGAAACACCATATATTTT. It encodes CSVEEVGVRNTIYF.

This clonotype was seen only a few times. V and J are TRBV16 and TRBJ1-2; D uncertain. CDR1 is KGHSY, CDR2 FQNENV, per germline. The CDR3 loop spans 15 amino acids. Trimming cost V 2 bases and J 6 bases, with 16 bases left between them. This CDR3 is CASSQGLSGMDGYTF. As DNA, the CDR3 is TGTGCCAGCAGCCAAGGGTTAAGCGGCATGGATGGCTACACCTTC. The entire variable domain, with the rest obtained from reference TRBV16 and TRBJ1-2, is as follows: GEEVAQTPKHLVRGEGQKAKLYCAPIKGHSYVFWYQQVLKNEFKFLISFQNENVFDETGMPKERFSAKCLPNSPCSLEIQATKLEDSAVYFCASSQGLSGMDGYTFGSGTRLTVV.

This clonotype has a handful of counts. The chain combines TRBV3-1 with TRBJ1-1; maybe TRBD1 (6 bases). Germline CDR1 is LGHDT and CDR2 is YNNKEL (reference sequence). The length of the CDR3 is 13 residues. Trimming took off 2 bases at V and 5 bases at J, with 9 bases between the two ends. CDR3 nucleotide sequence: TGTGCCAGCAGCCAATCGGACAGAACTGAAGCTTTCTTT. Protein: CASSQSDRTEAFF.

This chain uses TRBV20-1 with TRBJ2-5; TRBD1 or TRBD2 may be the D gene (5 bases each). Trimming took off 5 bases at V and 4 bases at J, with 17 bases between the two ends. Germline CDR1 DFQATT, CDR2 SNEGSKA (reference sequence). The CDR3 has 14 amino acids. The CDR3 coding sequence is TGCAGTGCTGACCTACTAGGGGTGGTAGAGACCCAGTACTTC. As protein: CSADLLGVVETQYF.

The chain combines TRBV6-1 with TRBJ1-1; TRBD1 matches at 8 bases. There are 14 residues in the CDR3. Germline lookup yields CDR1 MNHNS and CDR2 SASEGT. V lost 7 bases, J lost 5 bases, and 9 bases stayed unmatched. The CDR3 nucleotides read TGTGCCAGCAACCATCAGGGGGCGGGAACTGAAGCTTTCTTT. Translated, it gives CASNHQGAGTEAFF.

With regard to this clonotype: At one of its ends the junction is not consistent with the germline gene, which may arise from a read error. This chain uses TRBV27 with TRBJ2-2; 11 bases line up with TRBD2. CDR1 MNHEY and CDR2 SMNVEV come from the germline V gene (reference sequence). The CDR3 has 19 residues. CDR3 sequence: CASGDLSLAGGSNTGELFF. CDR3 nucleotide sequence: TGTGCCAGCGGGGATCTTAGTCTAGCGGGAGGCTCGAACACCGGAGAGCTGTTTTTT.

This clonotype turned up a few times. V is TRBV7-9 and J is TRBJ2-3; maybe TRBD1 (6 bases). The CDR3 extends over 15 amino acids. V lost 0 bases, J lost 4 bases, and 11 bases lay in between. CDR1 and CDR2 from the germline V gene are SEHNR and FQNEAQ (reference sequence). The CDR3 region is CASSLAGADADTQYF. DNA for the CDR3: TGTGCCAGCAGCTTAGCGGGGGCCGACGCAGATACGCAGTATTTT.

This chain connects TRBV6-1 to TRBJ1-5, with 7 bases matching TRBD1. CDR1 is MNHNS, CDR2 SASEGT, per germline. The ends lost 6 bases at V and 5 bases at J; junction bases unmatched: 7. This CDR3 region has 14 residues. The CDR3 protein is CASRRGQGDQPQHF. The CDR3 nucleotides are TGTGCCAGCAGGCGGGGTCAGGGGGATCAGCCCCAGCATTTT.

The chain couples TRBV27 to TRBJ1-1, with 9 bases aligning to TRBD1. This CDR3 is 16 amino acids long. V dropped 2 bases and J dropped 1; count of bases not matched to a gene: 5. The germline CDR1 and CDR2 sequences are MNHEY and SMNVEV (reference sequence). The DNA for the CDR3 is TGTGCCAGCAGTTTAGACAGGGGGACATCGAACACTGAAGCTTTCTTT. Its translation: CASSLDRGTSNTEAFF.

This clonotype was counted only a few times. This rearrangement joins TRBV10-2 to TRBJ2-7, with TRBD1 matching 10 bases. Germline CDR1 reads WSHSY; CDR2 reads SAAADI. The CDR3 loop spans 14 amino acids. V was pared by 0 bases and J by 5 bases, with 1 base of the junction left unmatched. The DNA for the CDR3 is TGCGCCAGCAGTGAGTCGGGGACAGGGGACGAGCAGTACTTC. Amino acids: CASSESGTGDEQYF.

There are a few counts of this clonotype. The CDR3 spells CASSIDRGREGYTF. The CDR3 DNA reads TGTGCCAGCAGCATAGACAGGGGGCGGGAGGGCTACACCTTC. This rearrangement joins TRBV7-2 to TRBJ1-2, with 10 bases matching TRBD1. With 5 bases clipped from V and 8 bases from J, the junction kept 8 bases outside the gene matches. CDR1 and CDR2 (germline): SGHTA, FQGNSA. The CDR3 consists of 14 residues.